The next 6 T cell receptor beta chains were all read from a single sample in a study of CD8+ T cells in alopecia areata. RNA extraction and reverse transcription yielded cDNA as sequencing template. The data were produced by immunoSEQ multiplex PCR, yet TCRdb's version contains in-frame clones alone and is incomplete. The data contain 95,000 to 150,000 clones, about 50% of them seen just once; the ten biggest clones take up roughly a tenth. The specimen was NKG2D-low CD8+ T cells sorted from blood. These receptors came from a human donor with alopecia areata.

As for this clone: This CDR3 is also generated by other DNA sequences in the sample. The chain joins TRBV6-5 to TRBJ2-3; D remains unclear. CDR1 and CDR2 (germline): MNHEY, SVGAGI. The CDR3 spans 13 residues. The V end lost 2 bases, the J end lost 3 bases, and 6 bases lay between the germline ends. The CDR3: CASSYGVTDTQYF. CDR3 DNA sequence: TGTGCCAGCAGTTACGGAGTAACAGATACGCAGTATTTT.

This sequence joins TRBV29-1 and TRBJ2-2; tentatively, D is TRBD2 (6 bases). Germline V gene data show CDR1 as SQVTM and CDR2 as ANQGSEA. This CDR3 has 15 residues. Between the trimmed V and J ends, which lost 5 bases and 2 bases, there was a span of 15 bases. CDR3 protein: CSVLSVGGNTGELFF. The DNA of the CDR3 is TGCAGCGTTCTCTCCGTCGGGGGAAACACCGGGGAGCTGTTTTTT.

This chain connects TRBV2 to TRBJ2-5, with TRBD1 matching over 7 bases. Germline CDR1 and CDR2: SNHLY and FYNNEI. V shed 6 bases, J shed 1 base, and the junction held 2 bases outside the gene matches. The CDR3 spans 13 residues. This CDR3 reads CASRGTVQETQYF. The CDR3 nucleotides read TGTGCCAGCAGAGGGACAGTCCAAGAGACCCAGTACTTC.

The CDR3 region is CASSLGLAGSYSVPYEQYF. DNA of the CDR3: TGTGCCAGCAGCTTAGGGCTAGCGGGATCTTATAGCGTCCCCTACGAGCAGTACTTC. The chain joins TRBV13 to TRBJ2-7; 9 bases agree with TRBD2. The germline CDR1 and CDR2 sequences are PRHDT and FYEKMQ (reference sequence). The CDR3 has 19 residues. V trimming: 0 bases; J trimming: 2 bases; junction bases outside the gene matches: 14.

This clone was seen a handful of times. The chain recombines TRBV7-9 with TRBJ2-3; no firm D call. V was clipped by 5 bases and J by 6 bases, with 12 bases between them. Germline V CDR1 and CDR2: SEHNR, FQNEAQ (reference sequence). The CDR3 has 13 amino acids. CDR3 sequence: CASSQIDTDTQYF. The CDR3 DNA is TGTGCCAGCAGCCAAATTGACACGGATACGCAGTATTTT.

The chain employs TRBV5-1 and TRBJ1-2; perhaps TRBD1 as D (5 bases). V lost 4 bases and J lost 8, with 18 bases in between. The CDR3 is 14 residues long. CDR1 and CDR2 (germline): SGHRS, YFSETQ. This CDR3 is CASSAVGWGDGYTF. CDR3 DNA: TGCGCCAGCAGCGCAGTGGGCTGGGGGGACGGCTACACCTTC.